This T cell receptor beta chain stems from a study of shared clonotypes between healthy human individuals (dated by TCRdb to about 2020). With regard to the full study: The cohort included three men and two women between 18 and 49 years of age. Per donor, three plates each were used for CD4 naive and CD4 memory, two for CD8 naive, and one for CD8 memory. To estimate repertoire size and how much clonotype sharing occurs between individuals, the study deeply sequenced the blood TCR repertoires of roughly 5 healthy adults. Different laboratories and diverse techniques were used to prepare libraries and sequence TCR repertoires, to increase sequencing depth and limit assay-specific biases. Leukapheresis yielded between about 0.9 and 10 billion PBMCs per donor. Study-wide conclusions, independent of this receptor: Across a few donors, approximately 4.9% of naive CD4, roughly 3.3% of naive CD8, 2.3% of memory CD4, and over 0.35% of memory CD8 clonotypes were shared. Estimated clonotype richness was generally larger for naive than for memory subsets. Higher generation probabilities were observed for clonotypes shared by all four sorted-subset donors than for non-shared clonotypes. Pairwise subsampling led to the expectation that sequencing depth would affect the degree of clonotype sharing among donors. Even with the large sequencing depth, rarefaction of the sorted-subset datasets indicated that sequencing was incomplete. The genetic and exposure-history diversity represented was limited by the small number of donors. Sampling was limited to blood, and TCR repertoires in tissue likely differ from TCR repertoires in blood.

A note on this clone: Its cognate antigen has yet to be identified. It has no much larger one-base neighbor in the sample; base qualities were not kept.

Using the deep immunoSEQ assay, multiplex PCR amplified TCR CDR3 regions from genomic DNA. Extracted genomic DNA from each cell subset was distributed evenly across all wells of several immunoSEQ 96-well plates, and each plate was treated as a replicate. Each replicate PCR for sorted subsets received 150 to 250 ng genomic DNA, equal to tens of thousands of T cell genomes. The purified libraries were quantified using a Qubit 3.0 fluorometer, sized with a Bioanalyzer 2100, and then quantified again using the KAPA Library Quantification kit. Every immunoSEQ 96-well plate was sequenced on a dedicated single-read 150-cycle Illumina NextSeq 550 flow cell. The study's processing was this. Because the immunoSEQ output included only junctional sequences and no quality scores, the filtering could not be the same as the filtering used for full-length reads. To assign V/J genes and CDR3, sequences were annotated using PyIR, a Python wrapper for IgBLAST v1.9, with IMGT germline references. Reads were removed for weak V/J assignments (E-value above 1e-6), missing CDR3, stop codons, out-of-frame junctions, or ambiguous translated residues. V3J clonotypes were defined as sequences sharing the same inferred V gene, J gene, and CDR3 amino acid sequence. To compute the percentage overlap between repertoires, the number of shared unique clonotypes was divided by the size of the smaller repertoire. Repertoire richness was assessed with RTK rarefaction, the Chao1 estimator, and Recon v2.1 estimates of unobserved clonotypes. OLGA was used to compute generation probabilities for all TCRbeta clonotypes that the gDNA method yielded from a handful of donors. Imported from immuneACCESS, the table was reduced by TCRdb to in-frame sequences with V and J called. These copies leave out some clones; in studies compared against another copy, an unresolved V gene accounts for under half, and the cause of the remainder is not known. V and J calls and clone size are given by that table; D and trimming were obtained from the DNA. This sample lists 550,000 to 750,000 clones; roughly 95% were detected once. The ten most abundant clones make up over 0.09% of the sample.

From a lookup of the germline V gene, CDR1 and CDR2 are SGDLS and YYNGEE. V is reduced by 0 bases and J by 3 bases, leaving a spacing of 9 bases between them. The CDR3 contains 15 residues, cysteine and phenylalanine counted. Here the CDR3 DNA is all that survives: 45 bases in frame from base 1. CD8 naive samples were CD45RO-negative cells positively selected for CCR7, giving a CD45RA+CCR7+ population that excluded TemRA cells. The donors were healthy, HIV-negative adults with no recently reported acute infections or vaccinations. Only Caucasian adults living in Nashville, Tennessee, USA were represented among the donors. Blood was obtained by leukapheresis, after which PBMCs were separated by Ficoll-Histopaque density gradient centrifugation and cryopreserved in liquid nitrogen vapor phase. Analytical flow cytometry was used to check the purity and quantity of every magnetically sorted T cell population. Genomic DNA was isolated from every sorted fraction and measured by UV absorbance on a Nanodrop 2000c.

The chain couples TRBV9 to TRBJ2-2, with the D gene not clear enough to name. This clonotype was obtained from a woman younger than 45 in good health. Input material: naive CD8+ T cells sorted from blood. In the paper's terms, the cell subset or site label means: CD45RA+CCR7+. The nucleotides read TGTGCCAGCAGCGTAGACGGCGTCCACACCGGGGAGCTGTTTTTT. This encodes CASSVDGVHTGELFF. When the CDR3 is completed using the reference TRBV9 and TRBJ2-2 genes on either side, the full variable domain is DSGVTQTPKHLITATGQRVTLRCSPRSGDLSVYWYQQSLDQGLQFLIQYYNGEERAKGNILERFSAQQFPDLHSELNLSSLELGDSALYFCASSVDGVHTGELFFGEGSRLTVL.